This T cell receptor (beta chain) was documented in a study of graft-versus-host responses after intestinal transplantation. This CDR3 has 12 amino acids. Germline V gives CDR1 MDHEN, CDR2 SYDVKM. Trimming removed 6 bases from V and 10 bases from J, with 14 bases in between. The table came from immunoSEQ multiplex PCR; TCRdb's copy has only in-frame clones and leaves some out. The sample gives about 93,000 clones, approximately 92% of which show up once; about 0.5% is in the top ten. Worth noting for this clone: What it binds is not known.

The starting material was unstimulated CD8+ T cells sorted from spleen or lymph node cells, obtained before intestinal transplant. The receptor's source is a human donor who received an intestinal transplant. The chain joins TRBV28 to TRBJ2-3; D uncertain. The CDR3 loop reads CASSPFEAPQYF. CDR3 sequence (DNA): TGTGCCAGCAGCCCATTTGAGGCACCGCAGTATTTT.